This T cell receptor beta chain appears in the sequencing data of a study of identical twins. TCRdb re-derived calls from the 5' RACE reads in MiXCR, one entry per CDR3 protein. There are roughly 700,000 distinct CDR3 sequences in the sample; 8.6% occur only once, and roughly 0.9% lies in the top ten. This CDR3 has 15 amino acids. From germline, CDR1 is LNHDA and CDR2 SQIVND (reference sequence). Trimming cost V 6 bases and J 7 bases, with 21 bases left between them. This same sample was also part of a study on yellow fever vaccine responses in identical twins.

The sample was PBMCs. The chain recombines TRBV19 with TRBJ2-5, with D possibly being TRBD1 (5 bases). The TCR originated in a woman younger than 30 in good health. The CDR3 region is CASRLYDSSSGTQYF. The CDR3 nucleotides are TGTGCCAGTAGGTTATACGACAGCAGCAGTGGGACCCAGTACTTC.